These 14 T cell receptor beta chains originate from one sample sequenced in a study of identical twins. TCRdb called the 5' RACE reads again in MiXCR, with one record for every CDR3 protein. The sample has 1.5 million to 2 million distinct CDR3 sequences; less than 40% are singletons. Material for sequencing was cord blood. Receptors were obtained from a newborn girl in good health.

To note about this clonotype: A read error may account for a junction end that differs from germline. In DNA form, the CDR3 reads TGCAGTGCTCGCAGCCCATACACAGGGAAGGAGTCCGAGGTCTACGAGCAGTACTTT. Amino acid sequence: CSARSPYTGKESEVYEQYF. This chain connects TRBV20-1 to TRBJ2-3; weak D call: TRBD1 (6 bases). The CDR3 is 19 amino acids. CDR1 and CDR2 (germline): DFQATT, SNEGSKA (reference sequence).

CDR3 region: CSVERAVVNEQFF. For the CDR3, the DNA is TGCAGCGTTGAACGGGCCGTCGTCAATGAGCAGTTCTTC. The rearrangement uses TRBV29-1 and TRBJ2-1; D unresolved. The CDR3 covers 13 residues. The V gene lost 2 bases and the J gene lost 6 bases, with 11 bases spanning the gap. Germline loops: CDR1 SQVTM, CDR2 ANQGSEA.

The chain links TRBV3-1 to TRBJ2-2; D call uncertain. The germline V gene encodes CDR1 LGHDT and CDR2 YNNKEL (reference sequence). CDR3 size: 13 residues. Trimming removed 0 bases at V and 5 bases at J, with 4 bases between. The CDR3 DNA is TGTGCCAGCAGCCAAGATGTTACCGGGGAGCTGTTTTTT. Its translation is CASSQDVTGELFF. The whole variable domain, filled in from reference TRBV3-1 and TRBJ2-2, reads DTAVSQTPKYLVTQMGNDKSIKCEQNLGHDTMYWYKQDSKKFLKIMFSYNNKELIINETVPNRFSPKSPDKAHLNLHINSLELGDSAVYFCASSQDVTGELFFGEGSRLTVL.

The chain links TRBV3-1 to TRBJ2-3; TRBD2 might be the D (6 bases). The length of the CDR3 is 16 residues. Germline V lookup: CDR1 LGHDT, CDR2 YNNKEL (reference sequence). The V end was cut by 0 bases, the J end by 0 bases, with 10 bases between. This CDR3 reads CASSQDRLASTDTQYF. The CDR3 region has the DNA TGTGCCAGCAGCCAAGATCGCCTAGCGAGCACAGATACGCAGTATTTT.

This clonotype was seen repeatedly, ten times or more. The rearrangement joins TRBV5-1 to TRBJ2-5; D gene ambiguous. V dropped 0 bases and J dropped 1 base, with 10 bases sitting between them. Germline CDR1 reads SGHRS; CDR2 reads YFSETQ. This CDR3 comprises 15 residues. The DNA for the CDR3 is TGCGCCAGCAGCTTGGTGCTGGCGACCCAAGAGACCCAGTACTTC. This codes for CASSLVLATQETQYF.

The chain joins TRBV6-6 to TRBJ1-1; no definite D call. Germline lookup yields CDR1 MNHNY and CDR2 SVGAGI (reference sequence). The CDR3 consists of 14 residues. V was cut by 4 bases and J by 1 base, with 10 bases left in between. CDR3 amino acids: CASSSMGANTEAFF. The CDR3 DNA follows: TGTGCCAGCAGTTCTATGGGTGCGAACACTGAAGCTTTCTTT.

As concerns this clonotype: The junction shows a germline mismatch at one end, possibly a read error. The CDR3 DNA is TGTGCCGGCAGTCCCGGGACAGGTAACCGCTACGAGCAGTACTTC. Translating gives CAGSPGTGNRYEQYF. This sequence joins TRBV28 and TRBJ2-5; 8 positions agree with TRBD1. The better agreement between TRBJ2-7 and the DNA end casts doubt on the J call. Germline loops: CDR1 MDHEN, CDR2 SYDVKM. The length of the CDR3 is 15 residues.

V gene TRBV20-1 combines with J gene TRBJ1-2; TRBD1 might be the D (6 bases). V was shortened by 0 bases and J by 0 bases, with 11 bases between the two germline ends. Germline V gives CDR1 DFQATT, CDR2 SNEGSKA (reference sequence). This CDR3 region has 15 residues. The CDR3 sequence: CSARDYQGTNYGYTF. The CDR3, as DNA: TGCAGTGCTAGAGATTACCAGGGGACTAACTATGGCTACACCTTC.

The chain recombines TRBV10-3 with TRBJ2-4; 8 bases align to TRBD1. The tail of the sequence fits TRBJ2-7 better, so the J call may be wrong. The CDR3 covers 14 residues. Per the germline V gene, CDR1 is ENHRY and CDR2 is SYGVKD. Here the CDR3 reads CAISALDRDDEQYF. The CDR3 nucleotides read TGTGCCATCAGTGCCCTGGACAGGGACGACGAGCAGTACTTC.

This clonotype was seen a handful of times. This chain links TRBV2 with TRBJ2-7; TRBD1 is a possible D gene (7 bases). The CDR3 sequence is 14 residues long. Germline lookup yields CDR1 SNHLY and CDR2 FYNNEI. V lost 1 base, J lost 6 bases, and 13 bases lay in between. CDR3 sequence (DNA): TGTGCCAGCAGTGAAGGCAGGGGGGAACGCGAGCAGTACTTC. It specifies CASSEGRGEREQYF.

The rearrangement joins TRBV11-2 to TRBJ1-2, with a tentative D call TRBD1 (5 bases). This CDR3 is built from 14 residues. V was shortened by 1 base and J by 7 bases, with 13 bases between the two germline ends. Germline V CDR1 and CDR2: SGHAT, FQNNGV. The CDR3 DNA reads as TGTGCCAGCAGCTTAGGGGTCGGGACGGGTGGCTACACCTTC. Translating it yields CASSLGVGTGGYTF.

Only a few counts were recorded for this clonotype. The CDR3 sequence is CASSSSGQSYEQYF. CDR3 coding DNA: TGTGCCAGCAGCTCCTCGGGACAGTCCTACGAGCAGTACTTC. V is TRBV11-1 and J is TRBJ2-7; 7 nucleotides line up with TRBD1. There are 14 residues in the CDR3. Germline CDR1 reads SGHAT; CDR2 reads FQDESV (reference sequence). The V segment lost 4 bases and the J segment 1 base; nucleotides outside the gene matches: 4.

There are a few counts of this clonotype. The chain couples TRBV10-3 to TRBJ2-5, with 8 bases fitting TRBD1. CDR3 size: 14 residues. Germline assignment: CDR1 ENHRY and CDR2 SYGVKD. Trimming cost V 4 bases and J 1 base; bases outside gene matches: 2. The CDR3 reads CAISGDRSQETQYF. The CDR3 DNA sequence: TGTGCCATCAGTGGGGACAGGAGCCAAGAGACCCAGTACTTC.

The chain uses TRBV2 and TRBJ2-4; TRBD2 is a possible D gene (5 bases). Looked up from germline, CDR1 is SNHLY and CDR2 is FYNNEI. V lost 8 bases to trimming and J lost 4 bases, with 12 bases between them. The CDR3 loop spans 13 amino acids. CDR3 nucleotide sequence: TGTGCCAGCGGTAGAAGCGGAAAAAACATTCAGTACTTC. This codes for CASGRSGKNIQYF. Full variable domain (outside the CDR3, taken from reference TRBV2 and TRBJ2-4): EPEVTQTPSHQVTQMGQEVILRCVPISNHLYFYWYRQILGQKVEFLVSFYNNEISEKSEIFDDQFSVERPDGSNFTLKIRSTKLEDSAMYFCASGRSGKNIQYFGAGTRLSVL.